These 21 T cell receptor beta chains came from one sample sequenced in a study of blood T cells in healthy people across ages (dated by TCRdb to the mid-2010s). The library relied on 5' RACE. The listed sequencing device is Illumina HiSeq 2500. A second roughly 7 to 12 cycle PCR used a sample-barcoded 5' primer and a J-beta primer mix. TCRdb reprocessed the public reads (quality trimming at Q25 with fastp, clone calling with MiXCR) and kept in-frame beta chains. Records with the same CDR3 protein are collapsed into one entry carrying the most frequent genes and DNA. The table for this sample lists over 1,500,000 distinct CDR3 sequences; less than 50% of them were counted only once. Approximately 2.1% of the sample is taken by the ten largest. The sequenced sample was blood. All receptors come from a woman between 35 and 50 years old in good health.

This clonotype was picked up a small number of times. This CDR3 is CASSPRGLWGEQFF. The CDR3, as DNA: TGTGCCAGCAGCCCCAGAGGTTTATGGGGTGAGCAGTTCTTC. This chain uses TRBV7-2 with TRBJ2-1; D gene unclear. Germline CDR1 SGHTA, CDR2 FQGNSA. V lost 5 bases, J lost 9 bases, and 17 bases lay in between. This CDR3 region has 14 residues. The complete variable domain, with remaining parts taken from reference TRBV7-2 and TRBJ2-1, reads GAGVSQSPSNKVTEKGKDVELRCDPISGHTALYWYRQSLGQGLEFLIYFQGNSAPDKSGLPSDRFSAERTGGSVSTLTIQRTQQEDSAVYLCASSPRGLWGEQFFGPGTRLTVL.

The J gene is TRBJ2-7, the V gene TRBV20-1; TRBD1 might be the D (6 bases). The CDR3 has 15 residues. V lost 3 bases and J 2 bases, leaving 17 bases between the germline ends. Germline V CDR1 and CDR2: DFQATT, SNEGSKA (reference sequence). CDR3 sequence: CSARDPTGITYEQYF. DNA for the CDR3: TGCAGTGCTAGGGACCCCACAGGGATCACCTACGAGCAGTACTTC.

V usage is TRBV9 and J usage is TRBJ2-5, with 7 bases aligning to TRBD1. The germline gives CDR1 SGDLS, CDR2 YYNGEE. The CDR3 runs 15 residues. The trim removed 3 bases at V and 5 bases at J, leaving 10 bases unmatched. CDR3 sequence: CASSAPGTEYETQYF. CDR3 coding DNA: TGTGCCAGCAGCGCCCCCGGGACAGAGTACGAGACCCAGTACTTC.

The chain uses TRBV24-1 and TRBJ2-5; 9 nucleotides line up with TRBD1. The DNA end is more similar to TRBJ2-1, so the J call may be wrong. Germline CDR1 KGHDR, CDR2 SFDVKD. The CDR3 loop spans 14 amino acids. DNA of the CDR3: TGTGCCACCAGTGTAACAGGGGGCTCGGAGACCCAGTTCTTC. This sequence encodes CATSVTGGSETQFF.

The rearrangement uses TRBV27 and TRBJ1-2; D gene uncertain. Trimming took off 0 bases at V and 0 bases at J, with 11 bases between the two ends. Germline assignment: CDR1 MNHEY and CDR2 SMNVEV (reference sequence). The CDR3 extends over 16 amino acids. The CDR3 bases are TGTGCCAGCAGTTTATCCCCCAAGGACTCTAACTATGGCTACACCTTC. Translation: CASSLSPKDSNYGYTF.

This clonotype came up a few times. The chain uses TRBV28 and TRBJ1-2; D is unresolved. CDR3 length: 15 residues. Germline V lookup: CDR1 MDHEN, CDR2 SYDVKM. Trimming stripped 4 bases from V and 4 bases from J, with 16 bases between. The CDR3 protein is CASSSPPTAPYGYTF. CDR3 nucleotides: TGTGCCAGCAGTTCTCCCCCGACGGCGCCCTATGGCTACACCTTC.

The rearrangement links TRBV14 to TRBJ2-1, with D perhaps matching TRBD2 (6 bases). V lost 4 bases, J lost 5 bases, and 12 bases lay in between. The CDR3 length is 14 residues. The germline gives CDR1 SGHDN, CDR2 FVKESK. The CDR3 loop reads CASSPWDLNNEQFF. The CDR3, as DNA: TGTGCCAGCAGCCCTTGGGACTTAAACAATGAGCAGTTCTTC.

This clonotype was counted a few times. The rearrangement links TRBV5-1 to TRBJ2-7, with TRBD1 matching 9 bases. Per the germline V gene, CDR1 is SGHRS and CDR2 is YFSETQ. V lost 2 bases and J lost 2; bases outside the gene matches: 8. The CDR3 contains 16 residues. The CDR3 loop is CASSFTGTGIPYEQYF. CDR3 in DNA: TGCGCCAGCAGCTTCACCGGGACAGGGATCCCCTACGAGCAGTACTTC.

A few counts support this clonotype. This rearrangement joins TRBV5-1 to TRBJ2-1; 10 nucleotides match TRBD2. There are 15 residues in the CDR3. Germline trimming cut 2 bases from V and 6 bases from J; bases unmatched to any gene: 5. In germline, CDR1 is SGHRS, CDR2 YFSETQ. CDR3 DNA sequence: TGCGCCAGCAGCTTTAGAATAGCGGGGGGCAATGAGCAGTTCTTC. Amino acid sequence: CASSFRIAGGNEQFF.

This clonotype came up a few times. The V call is TRBV6-2 or TRBV6-3, the J call TRBJ2-6; D may be TRBD2 (6 bases). The length of the CDR3 is 17 residues. The V and J ends lost 6 bases and 0 bases respectively, with 15 bases between them. Germline V gives CDR1 MNHEY, CDR2 SVGEGT. The CDR3 here is CASSHGGAGSGANVLTF. CDR3 bases: TGTGCCAGCAGCCACGGAGGGGCGGGCTCTGGGGCCAACGTCCTGACTTTC.

A remark on this clonotype: The junction departs from germline at one end; a sequencing error may be responsible. The chain uses TRBV7-2 and TRBJ2-1; 9 bases align to TRBD2. This CDR3 has 15 residues. Germline V CDR1 and CDR2: SGHTA, FQGNSA. The CDR3 bases are TGTGCCAGCAACTTAGCGGGGGCCGAATCCAATGAGCAGTTCTTC. This gives the protein CASNLAGAESNEQFF.

This clonotype has a single count. The J gene is TRBJ2-1, the V gene TRBV12-3 or TRBV12-4, with 9 bases identical to TRBD1. This CDR3 spans 15 amino acids. After removal of 2 bases from V and 6 bases from J, the junction contained 5 bases not matched to a gene. This chain's CDR3 is CASSLPDRGSNEQFF. CDR3 DNA sequence: TGTGCCAGCAGTTTACCGGACAGGGGATCCAATGAGCAGTTCTTC.

In this sample, this clonotype turned up a few times. The chain recombines TRBV29-1 with TRBJ2-4; D not certain. The V and J ends lost 1 base and 4 bases respectively, with 11 bases between them. The CDR3 has 14 amino acids. CDR1 SQVTM and CDR2 ANQGSEA come from the germline V gene. CDR3 loop: CSVEGRMTKNIQYF. CDR3 bases: TGCAGCGTTGAAGGACGGATGACTAAAAACATTCAGTACTTC. Variable domain in full (rest from reference TRBV29-1 and TRBJ2-4): SAVISQKPSRDICQRGTSLTIQCQVDSQVTMMFWYRQQPGQSLTLIATANQGSEATYESGFVIDKFPISRPNLTFSTLTVSNMSPEDSSIYLCSVEGRMTKNIQYFGAGTRLSVL.

The V call is TRBV6-1, the J call TRBJ2-4; no reliable D call. Trimming pared 4 bases from V and 0 bases from J, leaving 13 bases between. The CDR3 runs to 16 residues. Germline assignment: CDR1 MNHNS and CDR2 SASEGT. The DNA for the CDR3 is TGTGCCAGCAGTGGTGACGGGTTTAGAGCCAAAAACATTCAGTACTTC. Translation gives CASSGDGFRAKNIQYF.

This sequence joins TRBV12-3 or TRBV12-4 and TRBJ2-3; D is unresolved. The germline V and J ends were trimmed by 1 base and 8 bases, with 7 bases remaining between them. The CDR3 is 12 residues long. The CDR3 coding sequence is TGTGCCAGCAGTTTAGTCGCCGTTACGCAGTATTTT. Translated, it gives CASSLVAVTQYF.

This rearrangement joins TRBV5-6 to TRBJ2-3; weak D call: TRBD1 (6 bases). This CDR3 is 16 amino acids long. CDR1 and CDR2 (germline): SGHDT, YYEEEE. The V end lost 2 bases, the J end lost 2 bases, and 15 bases lay between the germline ends. CDR3 coding DNA: TGTGCCAGCAGCTTCAGGGGTCGACAATACACAGATACGCAGTATTTT. This translates into CASSFRGRQYTDTQYF.

The V gene is TRBV12-3 or TRBV12-4, the J gene TRBJ2-3; 12 nucleotides align to TRBD2. The CDR3 has 15 residues. J lost 5 bases, V lost 6 bases, and 6 bases had no gene match. The CDR3 sequence: CASRLAGGLRDTQYF. The CDR3 DNA sequence: TGTGCCAGCAGGCTAGCGGGGGGGCTCAGAGATACGCAGTATTTT.

The chain employs TRBV20-1 and TRBJ2-4, with 9 positions matching TRBD1. The length of the CDR3 is 15 residues. V was pared by 1 base and J by 5 bases, with 6 bases of the junction left unmatched. The germline CDR1 and CDR2 sequences are DFQATT and SNEGSKA (reference sequence). The CDR3 DNA reads as TGCAGTGCTAGAGCTTCGGACAGGGGCGAAAACATTCAGTACTTC. Protein: CSARASDRGENIQYF.

This clonotype was seen only a few times. The gene calls are TRBV27 and TRBJ1-2; D is uncertain. The germline V gene encodes CDR1 MNHEY and CDR2 SMNVEV (reference sequence). V shed 4 bases and J shed 8 bases, with 17 bases lying between them. The CDR3 has 14 residues. Written as DNA, the CDR3 is TGTGCCAGCAGTTCCGGGCTTCCTACGGGGGGCTACACCTTC. Translated, it gives CASSSGLPTGGYTF.

This clonotype occurred a few times. The chain carries TRBV7-9 and TRBJ2-6; the match to TRBD1 covers 8 bases. The V gene end was trimmed by 3 bases and the J gene end by 0 bases; junction bases not matched to a gene: 13. CDR3 length: 20 residues. CDR1 is SEHNR and CDR2 is FQNEAQ in the germline V gene (reference sequence). The CDR3 DNA is TGTGCCAGCAGCTTTGGTCAGGGGGCAAGGTCCCTCTCTGGGGCCAACGTCCTGACTTTC. Amino acid sequence: CASSFGQGARSLSGANVLTF.

The chain recombines TRBV7-9 with TRBJ2-3; TRBD2 aligns across 9 bases. Germline assignment: CDR1 SEHNR and CDR2 FQNEAQ (reference sequence). CDR3 length: 18 amino acids. The junction had 11 bases not matched to a gene; V was cut back by 4 bases and J by 0 bases. The CDR3 sequence is CASSYLAGPTTSTDTQYF. The CDR3 nucleotides read TGTGCCAGCAGCTATCTAGCGGGGCCTACTACTAGCACAGATACGCAGTATTTT.